What follows are 4 T cell receptor beta chains derived from one specimen sequenced in a study of T cell responses to AZD1222 COVID-19 vaccine. Repertoires were generated with immunoSEQ multiplex PCR, while TCRdb's copy carries only in-frame clones and drops some. This table has about 99,000 clones, about 92% appearing once. Sample: peripheral blood, taken on day 0 of AZD1222 vaccination. The receptor source for this set is an adult in good health.

CDR3: CASSLSSGDTGELFF. CDR3 in DNA: TGTGCCAGCAGCCTATCTAGCGGAGACACCGGGGAGCTGTTTTTT. The chain links TRBV2 to TRBJ2-2; 7 nucleotides align to TRBD2. The V segment lost 6 bases and the J segment 3 bases; nucleotides outside the gene matches: 7. The CDR3 loop spans 15 amino acids. CDR1 is SNHLY, CDR2 FYNNEI, per germline. Full variable domain (rest looked up from reference TRBV2 and TRBJ2-2): EPEVTQTPSHQVTQMGQEVILRCVPISNHLYFYWYRQILGQKVEFLVSFYNNEISEKSEIFDDQFSVERPDGSNFTLKIRSTKLEDSAMYFCASSLSSGDTGELFFGEGSRLTVL.

The chain employs TRBV14 and TRBJ2-3; D is ambiguous. V dropped 4 bases and J dropped 1 base, with 6 bases sitting between them. The CDR3 totals 13 residues. Germline assignment: CDR1 SGHDN and CDR2 FVKESK. DNA of the CDR3: TGTGCCAGCAGCCCCCCGGGCACAGATACGCAGTATTTT. Amino acids: CASSPPGTDTQYF.

CDR3 residues: CASSPQTGANEQFF. CDR3 DNA: TGTGCCAGCAGCCCCCAGACAGGGGCCAATGAGCAGTTCTTC. The chain is built from TRBV7-3 and TRBJ2-1; 8 nucleotides line up with TRBD1. The CDR3 covers 14 residues. Per germline, CDR1 SGHTA and CDR2 FQGTGA. J was trimmed by 6 bases and V by 5 bases; bases with no gene match: 6.

The chain couples TRBV19 to TRBJ1-5, with unresolved D. The CDR3 is 13 residues long. The germline CDR1 and CDR2 sequences are LNHDA and SQIVND (reference sequence). With 5 bases removed from V and 2 bases from J, the gap between germline ends came to 7 bases. CDR3 amino acids: CASSRQGNQPQHF. The CDR3 region has the DNA TGTGCCAGTAGTCGTCAGGGCAATCAGCCCCAGCATTTT. The variable domain in full, with the rest retrieved from reference TRBV19 and TRBJ1-5, is DGGITQSPKYLFRKEGQNVTLSCEQNLNHDAMYWYRQDPGQGLRLIYYSQIVNDFQKGDIAEGYSVSREKKESFPLTVTSAQKNPTAFYLCASSRQGNQPQHFGDGTRLSIL.